This passage covers 7 T cell receptor beta chains from one sample sequenced in a study of shared clonotypes between healthy human individuals. The method was immunoSEQ multiplex PCR; TCRdb's version includes in-frame clones alone and lacks a portion of them. This sample has 500,000 to 650,000 clones, with around 78% found just once. The specimen sequenced was PBMCs. The receptors were sampled from a woman aged 40 to 50 in good health. Some clones in this sample may be carry-over from other donors' samples.

The chain has TRBV19 and TRBJ1-4; 8 positions match TRBD1. Germline trimming cut 5 bases from V and 3 bases from J; bases unmatched to any gene: 5. Germline V lookup: CDR1 LNHDA, CDR2 SQIVND (reference sequence). The CDR3 is 15 residues long. The CDR3 region has the DNA TGTGCCAGTAGTCCTTACAGGGGGTCTAATGAAAAACTGTTTTTT. Protein product: CASSPYRGSNEKLFF.

In this sample, this clone turned up once. The chain employs TRBV18 and TRBJ2-3; perhaps TRBD2 as D (5 bases). Germline V gives CDR1 KGHSH, CDR2 LQKENI. V shed 2 bases and J shed 1 base, with 13 bases lying between them. CDR3 length: 16 amino acids. The DNA for the CDR3 is TGTGCCAGCTCACCAGGGCAGGCCGGGGGCACAGATACGCAGTATTTT. Its translation: CASSPGQAGGTDTQYF.

Comment on this clone: Mismatch with germline at one junction end may stem from a read error. The sample contains more than one DNA sequence encoding this CDR3. The chain joins TRBV7-9 to TRBJ2-2; 12 bases align to TRBD1. Looked up from germline, CDR1 is SEHNR and CDR2 is FQNEAQ (reference sequence). This CDR3 spans 17 amino acids. This chain's CDR3 is CASSDRPGQGATGELFF. The DNA for the CDR3 is TGTGCCAGCAGCGATAGACCGGGACAGGGGGCGACCGGGGAACTGTTTTTT.

This chain uses TRBV15 with TRBJ1-5; 7 bases fit TRBD1. The V gene's germline CDR1 is LNHNV and CDR2 YYDKDF (reference sequence). V trimming: 1 base; J trimming: 2 bases; junction bases outside the gene matches: 2. CDR3 length: 15 residues. Here the CDR3 DNA reads TGTGCCACCAGCAGAGCCACAGGGGGCAATCAGCCCCAGCATTTT. The encoded protein is CATSRATGGNQPQHF.

This chain uses TRBV4-2 with TRBJ1-2, with D possibly being TRBD1 (5 bases). The germline CDR1 and CDR2 sequences are LGHNA and YNFKEQ. The V end was cut by 4 bases, the J end by 1 base, with 7 bases between. CDR3 length equals 13 residues. DNA for the CDR3: TGTGCCAGCAGCCCCGGGGGTAACTATGGCTACACCTTC. It translates to CASSPGGNYGYTF.

The CDR3 spells CASSSLPGTDNEKLFF. The CDR3 DNA reads TGTGCCAGCAGCTCCCTGCCCGGGACGGATAATGAAAAACTGTTTTTT. The J gene is TRBJ1-4, the V gene TRBV11-2; maybe TRBD1 (5 bases). CDR1 is SGHAT and CDR2 is FQNNGV in the germline V gene. Between the trimmed V and J ends, which lost 4 bases and 4 bases, there was a span of 16 bases. The CDR3 is 16 amino acids.

This clone occurred a few times. The CDR3 here is CASSFRPSRGDQPQHF. The CDR3 DNA is TGTGCCAGCAGTTTTCGCCCCAGCAGGGGGGATCAGCCCCAGCATTTT. V usage is TRBV28 and J usage is TRBJ1-5, with TRBD1 matching 7 bases. Trimming cost V 3 bases and J 5 bases; bases outside gene matches: 10. The CDR3 is 16 amino acids. Germline CDR1 and CDR2: MDHEN and SYDVKM. Drawing the rest from reference TRBV28 and TRBJ1-5, the complete variable domain is DVKVTQSSRYLVKRTGEKVFLECVQDMDHENMFWYRQDPGLGLRLIYFSYDVKMKEKGDIPEGYSVSREKKERFSLILESASTNQTSMYLCASSFRPSRGDQPQHFGDGTRLSIL.